These 14 T cell receptor beta chains were all obtained from the same sample, sequenced in a study of cytomegalovirus exposure and HLA in healthy donors. Researchers ran the PCR with 60 Vbeta and 13 Jbeta primers. Generated by immunoSEQ multiplex PCR, the TCRdb table keeps only in-frame clones and is missing some. The table lists about 170,000 clones, approximately 84% of them singletons. Material: PBMCs. The source of these receptors is a young man in good health and CMV-seropositive.

The table lists this clone with a few counts. This rearrangement joins TRBV28 to TRBJ2-1, with 7 bases matching TRBD2. V shed 11 bases and J 6 bases; nucleotides not matched to a gene: 13. CDR3 length: 14 amino acids. Germline V CDR1 and CDR2: MDHEN, SYDVKM. The CDR3 here is CASSAGSPGNEQFF. As DNA, the CDR3 is TGTGCCTCATCAGCGGGGTCCCCCGGCAATGAGCAGTTCTTC.

The CDR3 coding sequence is TGTGCCAGCAGCTTACCCGAAGAGCGGGGGGCCACCGGGGAGCTGTTTTTT. Translating it yields CASSLPEERGATGELFF. This rearrangement joins TRBV13 to TRBJ2-2; TRBD2 matches at 9 bases. Germline CDR1 and CDR2: PRHDT and FYEKMQ (reference sequence). The CDR3 length is 17 residues. J was trimmed by 4 bases and V by 2 bases; bases with no gene match: 8.

The rearrangement uses TRBV15 and TRBJ2-7, with 8 bases identical to TRBD1. The CDR3 sequence is 14 residues long. After removal of 4 bases from V and 2 bases from J, the junction contained 4 bases not matched to a gene. CDR1 LNHNV and CDR2 YYDKDF come from the germline V gene (reference sequence). The CDR3 coding sequence is TGTGCCACCAGCAAACAGGGGGTGCCCTACGAGCAGTACTTC. Translating gives CATSKQGVPYEQYF. Combining the CDR3 with reference TRBV15 and TRBJ2-7 gives the whole variable domain DAMVIQNPRYQVTQFGKPVTLSCSQTLNHNVMYWYQQKSSQAPKLLFHYYDKDFNNEADTPDNFQSRRPNTSFCFLDIRSPGLGDTAMYLCATSKQGVPYEQYFGPGTRLTVT.

This chain joins TRBV11-2 and TRBJ2-6, with 7 positions matching TRBD2. CDR3 length: 16 residues. In germline, CDR1 is SGHAT, CDR2 FQNNGV. V dropped 6 bases and J dropped 0; count of bases not matched to a gene: 5. CDR3 loop: CASSPGGSSGANVLTF. CDR3 nucleotides: TGTGCCAGCAGTCCCGGGGGGAGCTCTGGGGCCAACGTCCTGACTTTC. The full variable domain, completed using reference TRBV11-2 and TRBJ2-6, is EAGVAQSPRYKIIEKRQSVAFWCNPISGHATLYWYQQILGQGPKLLIQFQNNGVVDDSQLPKDRFSAERLKGVDSTLKIQPAKLEDSAVYLCASSPGGSSGANVLTFGAGSRLTVL.

The chain recombines TRBV21-1 with TRBJ2-1; the table's D call, TRBD2, was not checked against the DNA. TRBV21-1 is a pseudogene locus. The CDR3 has 15 amino acids. The CDR3, as DNA: TGTGCCAGCAGCAATCCCACCTCCCGGGACAATGAGCAGTTCTTC. It encodes CASSNPTSRDNEQFF.

The chain joins TRBV9 to TRBJ1-5; D is perhaps TRBD1 (6 bases). Between the trimmed V and J ends, which lost 4 bases and 4 bases, there was a span of 18 bases. Germline CDR1 and CDR2: SGDLS and YYNGEE. The CDR3 covers 16 residues. In DNA form, the CDR3 reads TGTGCCAGCAGCCCTGGAACAGGGAATCTAAATCAGCCCCAGCATTTT. It codes for CASSPGTGNLNQPQHF.

The chain uses TRBV6-1 and TRBJ2-5; 7 positions match TRBD1. This CDR3 comprises 15 residues. Germline V gives CDR1 MNHNS, CDR2 SASEGT. V trimming: 6 bases; J trimming: 3 bases; junction bases outside the gene matches: 10. The CDR3: CASSDRDREKETQYF. The DNA for the CDR3 is TGTGCCAGCAGCGACCGGGACAGAGAAAAAGAGACCCAGTACTTC.

V usage is TRBV11-3 and J usage is TRBJ2-4, with 8 bases fitting TRBD2. The V gene end was trimmed by 3 bases and the J gene end by 13 bases; junction bases not matched to a gene: 5. The CDR3 consists of 12 residues. CDR1 and CDR2 from the germline V gene are SGHNT and YENEEA. CDR3 nucleotide sequence: TGTGCCAGCAGCTTGGGCGGGGGGATACAGTACTTC. This encodes CASSLGGGIQYF.

The V gene is TRBV7-9, the J gene TRBJ2-3; no definite D call. CDR3 length equals 16 residues. CDR1 and CDR2 from the germline V gene are SEHNR and FQNEAQ (reference sequence). V shed 5 bases and J shed 1 base, with 16 bases lying between them. CDR3 bases: TGTGCCAGCAGCACCCACCTAAGCCGGGGCACAGATACGCAGTATTTT. Translation gives CASSTHLSRGTDTQYF. Full variable domain (outside the CDR3, taken from reference TRBV7-9 and TRBJ2-3): DTGVSQNPRHKITKRGQNVTFRCDPISEHNRLYWYRQTLGQGPEFLTYFQNEAQLEKSRLLSDRFSAERPKGSFSTLEIQRTEQGDSAMYLCASSTHLSRGTDTQYFGPGTRLTVL.

The chain recombines TRBV27 with TRBJ2-7, with 10 nucleotides matching TRBD2. The CDR3 spans 14 residues. The junction had 5 bases not matched to a gene; V was cut back by 6 bases and J by 3 bases. CDR1 is MNHEY and CDR2 is SMNVEV in the germline V gene (reference sequence). CDR3 residues: CASSPASGGYEQYF. In DNA, the CDR3 is TGTGCCAGCAGCCCAGCTAGCGGGGGCTACGAGCAGTACTTC.

The chain employs TRBV7-6 and TRBJ2-1, with no clear D. There are 16 residues in the CDR3. CDR1 and CDR2 (germline): SGHVS, FNYEAQ. Trimming stripped 1 base from V and 1 base from J, with 11 bases between. The CDR3 here is CASSLGGRGSYNEQFF. The CDR3 coding sequence is TGTGCCAGCAGCTTAGGAGGTAGAGGTTCCTACAATGAGCAGTTCTTC.

The J gene is TRBJ2-7, the V gene TRBV5-1, with D tentatively TRBD2 (5 bases). V lost 4 bases, J lost 3 bases, and 11 bases lay in between. The CDR3 is 13 amino acids. The germline gives CDR1 SGHRS, CDR2 YFSETQ. CDR3 nucleotides: TGCGCCAGCAGCCCTTCCGGGAACTACGAGCAGTACTTC. Protein: CASSPSGNYEQYF.

The genes are TRBV4-3 and TRBJ1-1; D is undetermined. The CDR3 is 15 residues long. V lost 1 base to trimming and J lost 0 bases, with 9 bases between them. Per the germline V gene, CDR1 is LGHNA and CDR2 is YSLEER. This CDR3 reads CASSQGDILNTEAFF. The CDR3 DNA follows: TGCGCCAGCAGCCAAGGTGACATTTTGAACACTGAAGCTTTCTTT.

The rearrangement uses TRBV6-4 and TRBJ1-5; weak D call: TRBD1 (6 bases). V was cut by 4 bases and J by 5 bases, with 9 bases left in between. Germline V gene data show CDR1 as MRHNA and CDR2 as SNTAGT. There are 13 residues in the CDR3. The CDR3 spells CASSAGGDQPQHF. In DNA, the CDR3 is TGTGCCAGCAGTGCTGGGGGCGATCAGCCCCAGCATTTT.